This T cell receptor beta chain was captured in a study of OX40 agonist ivuxolimab in advanced cancers. Concerning the study at large: Ivuxolimab was a fully human IgG2 agonistic monoclonal antibody targeting the costimulatory receptor OX40 (CD134). Partial responses occurred in three dose-escalation patients: two with cutaneous melanoma and one with hepatocellular carcinoma. Prior anti-PD-1, anti-PD-L1 or anti-CTLA-4 therapy was permitted, and about two fifths of dose-escalation patients had received checkpoint inhibitors. Of the approximately 54 dose-escalation patients, hepatocellular carcinoma was present in some 19, melanoma in approximately 15, renal cell carcinoma in 9 and head and neck cancer in 9. Intravenous ivuxolimab was administered to patients every 2 weeks at six dose levels: 0.01, 0.1, 0.3, 1.5, 3 and 10 mg/kg. The monotherapy dose-escalation portion (N of about 50 patients) of the phase I ivuxolimab trial is reported in the paper. The purpose of peripheral TCRbeta sequencing was to test whether ivuxolimab changed TCR sequence diversity and led to clonal T-cell expansion. In the dose-escalation cohort, 65% to 85% of patients were male, and the mean age was approximately 60 years with a range of roughly 20 to 80.

The study at large found these results: At doses of 0.1 to 3.0 mg/kg, clonal expansion of both CD4+ and CD8+ T cells in blood was seen between baseline and week 6. Antigen specificity was not determined for the clonally expanded peripheral T cells. In the 0.1-3.0 mg/kg groups, partial responders had among the lowest normalized peripheral clonal expansion, particularly in CD8+ T cells. Low levels of normalized T-cell clonal expansion were also seen in some nonresponding patients. After ivuxolimab, more expanded clones were found on average in CD8+ T cells than in CD4+ T cells.

To sequence the TCRbeta CDR3 region, genomic DNA was isolated from the sorted cells. TCRbeta CDR3 regions were sequenced using the immunoSEQ Assay. TCRdb retrieved this table from immuneACCESS and kept in-frame rearrangements only. Not all clones are present; in checked studies, unresolved V genes account for under half, and no reason is known for the remainder. The sample profile shows over 50,000 clones; more than 85% of them were found once. The top ten clones comprise around 1.5% of the sample. The trial excluded patients who had a history of autoimmune disease or who were on systemic immunosuppression. Peripheral blood for TCR sequencing was collected from all dose cohorts at baseline, on cycle 4 day 1, and on cycle 7 day 1. The samples were drawn from a first-in-human, open-label, multicenter phase I dose-escalation trial of ivuxolimab. The trial enrolled adults with locally advanced or metastatic head and neck squamous cell, hepatocellular, melanoma or renal cell carcinoma. Before TCR sequencing, CD4+ T cells and CD8+ T cells from peripheral blood were sorted into separate populations.

A distance of 18 bases separates the germline ends of V and J, which lose 4 bases and 2 bases respectively. As encoded in the germline V gene (reference sequence), CDR1 is SGHKS while CDR2 is YYEKEE. The CDR3 covers 16 residues, taking in both the cysteine and the phenylalanine. Kept here is only the CDR3 DNA, which spans 48 bases and is read in frame from base 1. A note on this clone: Its cognate antigen has yet to be identified. Within one base of it there is no much larger clone, and no base qualities were kept.

The clonotype originates from an adult with an advanced solid tumor such as melanoma, head and neck, liver or kidney cancer. The source was CD4+ or CD8+ T cells sorted from blood, collected in a trial of the OX40 agonist ivuxolimab. Recombination linked TRBV5-5 to TRBJ2-5; confidence is insufficient to name the D gene. For the CDR3, the sequence is CASSPRAGVTQETQYF. The nucleotides read TGTGCCAGCAGCCCCCGAGCCGGCGTTACACAAGAGACCCAGTACTTC.